This passage covers 32 T cell receptor beta chains from one sample sequenced in a study of cytomegalovirus exposure and HLA in healthy donors. PCR amplification relied on 60 Vbeta primers (plus 13 Jbeta primers). Clones were read by immunoSEQ multiplex PCR, and TCRdb kept only the in-frame ones, dropping some. Here the sample spans about 130,000 clones, roughly 80% being singletons. The specimen was PBMCs. The receptors come from a woman in her 40s in good health and CMV-seropositive.

Comments on this clone: The junction shows a germline mismatch at one end, possibly a read error. The rearrangement links TRBV5-1 to TRBJ1-2; D uncertain. This CDR3 is 17 amino acids long. Germline V gene sequence: CDR1 SGHRS, CDR2 YFSETQ. This CDR3 reads CASSLTVSDLNNYGHTF. DNA of the CDR3: TGCGCCAGCAGCTTGACGGTGAGCGACCTCAACAACTATGGCCACACCTTC.

The chain links TRBV18 to TRBJ2-7, with 8 bases lining up with TRBD2. The CDR3 has 14 residues. The J segment lost 0 bases and the V segment lost 3 bases, leaving 1 base of the junction unmatched. Germline V gives CDR1 KGHSH, CDR2 LQKENI. Here the CDR3 DNA reads TGTGCCAGCTCACCCGGGACTAGCTCCTACGAGCAGTACTTC. As protein: CASSPGTSSYEQYF.

The chain employs TRBV28 and TRBJ2-6; D not certain. This CDR3 comprises 13 residues. The V gene's germline CDR1 is MDHEN and CDR2 SYDVKM. Trimming removed 7 bases from V and 0 bases from J, with 4 bases in between. CDR3 in DNA: TGTGCCAGCACCCTCTCTGGGGCCAACGTCCTGACTTTC. Amino acids: CASTLSGANVLTF.

The chain uses TRBV5-4 and TRBJ2-7; 10 nucleotides align to TRBD1. The germline V gene has CDR1 SGHNT and CDR2 YYREEE (reference sequence). V lost 1 base, J lost 5 bases, and 6 bases stayed unmatched. The CDR3 spans 15 residues. The CDR3 reads CASSLPGQGFHEQYF. The CDR3 bases are TGTGCCAGCAGCTTGCCGGGACAGGGGTTCCACGAGCAGTACTTC.

This sequence joins TRBV28 and TRBJ1-5, with D hard to call. This CDR3 has 17 residues. The germline V gene has CDR1 MDHEN and CDR2 SYDVKM. The V end was cut by 4 bases, the J end by 2 bases, with 18 bases between. The CDR3 DNA follows: TGTGCCAGCAGTTCCCCTGTTTTGGAGATCCGCAATCAGCCCCAGCATTTT. Translated, it gives CASSSPVLEIRNQPQHF. The full variable domain, completed using reference TRBV28 and TRBJ1-5, is DVKVTQSSRYLVKRTGEKVFLECVQDMDHENMFWYRQDPGLGLRLIYFSYDVKMKEKGDIPEGYSVSREKKERFSLILESASTNQTSMYLCASSSPVLEIRNQPQHFGDGTRLSIL.

As for this clone: One end of the junction fails to match germline, which may point to a read error. The chain combines TRBV12-5 with TRBJ2-7; 7 bases map to TRBD1. Per the germline V gene, CDR1 is LGHNT and CDR2 is FRNRAP. This CDR3 spans 14 amino acids. This CDR3 is CAGGPGDSVYEQYF. CDR3 sequence (DNA): TGTGCTGGTGGCCCTGGGGACAGTGTTTACGAGCAGTACTTC.

The chain uses TRBV30 and TRBJ2-2; perhaps TRBD2 as D (6 bases). CDR3 length equals 18 residues. V gave up 0 bases and J gave up 3 bases, with 20 bases separating them. Germline CDR1 GTSNPN, CDR2 SVGIG (reference sequence). The CDR3 reads CAWSVRGGAVRDTGELFF. For the CDR3, the DNA is TGTGCCTGGAGTGTACGAGGCGGGGCGGTAAGGGACACCGGGGAGCTGTTTTTT.

The chain uses TRBV7-2 and TRBJ2-7, with 8 bases that match TRBD2. This CDR3 has 16 residues. CDR1 is SGHTA, CDR2 FQGNSA, per germline. Germline trimming cut 6 bases from V and 7 bases from J; bases unmatched to any gene: 17. CDR3 region: CASSLTPGTSGLEQYF. CDR3 DNA: TGTGCCAGCAGTTTAACCCCCGGGACTAGTGGTCTGGAGCAGTACTTC.

The V call is TRBV5-5, the J call TRBJ2-2, with 7 positions matching TRBD1. Per the germline V gene, CDR1 is SGHKS and CDR2 is YYEKEE (reference sequence). The J segment lost 3 bases and the V segment lost 3 bases, leaving 8 bases of the junction unmatched. There are 16 residues in the CDR3. The DNA for the CDR3 is TGTGCCAGCAGCTCCACGACAGGGCGAGACACCGGGGAGCTGTTTTTT. This encodes CASSSTTGRDTGELFF.

This chain connects TRBV7-9 to TRBJ2-1, with TRBD2 identical over 12 bases. Germline trimming cut 7 bases from V and 9 bases from J; bases unmatched to any gene: 7. The germline gives CDR1 SEHNR, CDR2 FQNEAQ (reference sequence). The CDR3 sequence is 14 residues long. The CDR3 sequence is CASTPGLAGPEQFF. CDR3 in DNA: TGTGCCAGCACCCCGGGACTAGCGGGTCCTGAGCAGTTCTTC.

V gene TRBV29-1 combines with J gene TRBJ1-1, with TRBD1 matching over 8 bases. The CDR3 runs to 15 residues. Trimming at V came to 4 bases and at J to 3 bases, leaving 10 bases not matched to a gene. The germline V gene encodes CDR1 SQVTM and CDR2 ANQGSEA. CDR3 coding DNA: TGCAGCGTTGCTCGAAACAGGGGGAAGGACACTGAAGCTTTCTTT. It codes for CSVARNRGKDTEAFF.

The gene calls are TRBV4-1 and TRBJ2-7; 10 nucleotides align to TRBD2. The end of the DNA fits TRBJ2-5 better, so the J call may be wrong. The CDR3 runs to 13 residues. Looked up from germline, CDR1 is MGHRA and CDR2 is YSYEKL. CDR3 DNA sequence: TGCGCCAGCGCGTGGACTAGCGGAGAGACCCAGTACTTC. It encodes CASAWTSGETQYF.

This chain joins TRBV11-2 and TRBJ2-3; 7 bases agree with TRBD1. The trim removed 1 base at V and 6 bases at J, leaving 4 bases unmatched. The germline V gene encodes CDR1 SGHAT and CDR2 FQNNGV. The CDR3 covers 14 residues. CDR3 sequence reads: CASSLGTGSDTQYF. The CDR3 nucleotides read TGTGCCAGCAGCTTAGGGACAGGCAGCGATACGCAGTATTTT.

This clone was seen only a few times. The V gene is TRBV5-1, the J gene TRBJ2-1, with no clear D. The V gene's germline CDR1 is SGHRS and CDR2 YFSETQ. This CDR3 spans 12 amino acids. V shed 0 bases and J shed 11 bases, with 9 bases lying between them. CDR3 residues: CASSLDGGKQFF. The DNA of the CDR3 is TGCGCCAGCAGCTTGGATGGCGGAAAGCAGTTCTTC.

This chain connects TRBV18 to TRBJ2-7; 8 nucleotides align to TRBD1. The V gene's germline CDR1 is KGHSH and CDR2 LQKENI. V trimming: 3 bases; J trimming: 4 bases; junction bases outside the gene matches: 5. The CDR3 contains 14 residues. The chain's CDR3 is CASSPEQGVYEQYF. The CDR3 DNA reads as TGTGCCAGCTCACCCGAACAGGGGGTTTACGAGCAGTACTTC.

V is TRBV7-2 and J is TRBJ1-2, with TRBD1 as a possible D gene (6 bases). This CDR3 has 15 residues. Germline-derived CDR1 and CDR2 are SGHTA and FQGNSA. Deletions cut 3 bases from V and 4 bases from J, with 15 bases between. CDR3 coding DNA: TGTGCCAGCAGCTTGGACGGGACAAGTCCCTATGGCTACACCTTC. Amino acid sequence: CASSLDGTSPYGYTF.

As for this clone: The junction shows a germline mismatch at one end, possibly a read error. The CDR3 region has the DNA TGCAGTGCCACCACGGGGACAGGCTCGCACTTC. Protein product: CSATTGTGSHF. The chain links TRBV20-1 to TRBJ2-7; 8 bases line up with TRBD1. The CDR3 consists of 11 residues. Germline V gives CDR1 DFQATT, CDR2 SNEGSKA (reference sequence).

The CDR3 nucleotides are TGTGCCAGCTCACCAGGGTTGAGGGAAGGTACTGAAGCTTTCTTT. This gives the protein CASSPGLREGTEAFF. This chain links TRBV18 with TRBJ1-1; unclear D gene. Trimming cost V 2 bases and J 5 bases, with 15 bases left between them. The CDR3 runs to 15 residues. The germline V gene encodes CDR1 KGHSH and CDR2 LQKENI.

The J gene is TRBJ1-1, the V gene TRBV18; D is perhaps TRBD1 (6 bases). Trimming took 2 bases from V and 8 from J, leaving 18 bases between them. This CDR3 has 15 residues. Germline-derived CDR1 and CDR2 are KGHSH and LQKENI. CDR3 sequence (DNA): TGTGCCAGCTCACCAGGGCGGGGGCTGGGTAACGAAGCTTTCTTT. It specifies CASSPGRGLGNEAFF.

This CDR3 reads CASSLGGNPYNEQFF. The CDR3 bases are TGTGCCAGCAGCTTAGGCGGAAATCCCTACAATGAGCAGTTCTTC. The rearrangement joins TRBV7-8 to TRBJ2-1; no clear D. Trimming took 1 base from V and 2 from J, leaving 9 bases between them. The CDR3 is 15 residues long. Germline CDR1 and CDR2: SGHVS and FQNEAQ. The full variable domain, its missing parts supplied by reference TRBV7-8 and TRBJ2-1, is GAGVSQSPRYKVAKRGQDVALRCDPISGHVSLFWYQQALGQGPEFLTYFQNEAQLDKSGLPSDRFFAERPEGSVSTLKIQRTQQEDSAVYLCASSLGGNPYNEQFFGPGTRLTVL.

The CDR3 sequence: CASSLAGTAYYEQYF. The CDR3 DNA reads as TGCGCCAGCAGCTTGGCCGGGACAGCCTACTACGAGCAGTACTTC. The V and J genes are TRBV5-1 and TRBJ2-7; 7 bases map to TRBD1. The CDR3 contains 15 residues. V dropped 0 bases and J dropped 3; count of bases not matched to a gene: 6. Per the germline V gene, CDR1 is SGHRS and CDR2 is YFSETQ.

The chain uses TRBV7-2 and TRBJ2-4, with D possibly matching TRBD1 (6 bases). The CDR3 is 13 amino acids. The V end was cut by 5 bases, the J end by 6 bases, with 11 bases between. Germline CDR1 SGHTA, CDR2 FQGNSA. CDR3 nucleotides: TGTGCCAGCAGCCCCTGGACAGCAAACATTCAGTACTTC. Protein sequence: CASSPWTANIQYF.

The V and J genes are TRBV4-2 and TRBJ2-1; TRBD2 aligns across 8 bases. J gave up 2 bases and V 1 base, and 4 bases lay outside the gene matches. CDR1 LGHNA and CDR2 YNFKEQ come from the germline V gene. The CDR3 spans 16 residues. The DNA for the CDR3 is TGTGCCAGCAGCCAAGTAACTAGCGGTACCTACAATGAGCAGTTCTTC. It specifies CASSQVTSGTYNEQFF.

This clone has only one observation. J is TRBJ1-5 and V is TRBV18; a possible D gene is TRBD1 (6 bases). Germline lookup yields CDR1 KGHSH and CDR2 LQKENI. The CDR3 covers 17 residues. Trimming stripped 4 bases from V and 0 bases from J, with 16 bases between. The CDR3 bases are TGTGCCAGCTCACTAACAGAAGGACAGAATAGCAATCAGCCCCAGCATTTT. This encodes CASSLTEGQNSNQPQHF.

The chain is built from TRBV7-9 and TRBJ1-2; no clear D gene. CDR1 is SEHNR and CDR2 is FQNEAQ in the germline V gene (reference sequence). The V end lost 3 bases, the J end lost 5 bases, and 10 bases lay between the germline ends. The CDR3 length is 13 residues. CDR3 in amino acids: CASSFPGGYGYTF. CDR3 DNA: TGTGCCAGCAGCTTCCCGGGTGGGTATGGCTACACCTTC.

The J gene is TRBJ1-6, the V gene TRBV5-4, with D unclear. With 3 bases removed from V and 4 bases from J, the gap between germline ends came to 11 bases. Germline assignment: CDR1 SGHNT and CDR2 YYREEE (reference sequence). CDR3 size: 15 residues. The CDR3 DNA reads TGTGCCAGCAGCTCCAAAACGGGGTATAATTCACCCCTCCACTTT. Protein product: CASSSKTGYNSPLHF.

This chain links TRBV7-2 with TRBJ2-1, with 14 positions matching TRBD2. After removal of 5 bases from V and 13 bases from J, the junction contained 4 bases not matched to a gene. The CDR3 spans 13 residues. Germline CDR1 is SGHTA and CDR2 is FQGNSA. The CDR3 loop is CASSPGLAGAQFF. Here the CDR3 DNA reads TGTGCCAGCAGCCCGGGACTAGCGGGGGCCCAGTTCTTC.

This clone appeared a single time. This chain connects TRBV7-2 to TRBJ1-5; no definite D call. The CDR3 extends over 14 amino acids. The ends were cut back, 5 bases at V and 2 bases at J, with 10 bases in the middle. The germline V gene encodes CDR1 SGHTA and CDR2 FQGNSA. CDR3 sequence reads: CASSPDKGNQPQHF. CDR3 bases: TGTGCCAGCAGCCCCGACAAGGGCAATCAGCCCCAGCATTTT.

This clone showed up just a few times. The chain joins TRBV14 to TRBJ2-4; possibly TRBD2 for D (6 bases). V lost 0 bases and J 9 bases, leaving 18 bases between the germline ends. This CDR3 has 16 amino acids. Germline V gene lookup returns CDR1 SGHDN and CDR2 FVKESK. The CDR3 region has the DNA TGTGCCAGCAGCCAAGATTCTGGTCGGGAGACTGGCATTCAGTACTTC. Its protein product is CASSQDSGRETGIQYF.

J is TRBJ1-5 and V is TRBV7-8, with TRBD1 matching 8 bases. CDR1 and CDR2 from the germline V gene are SGHVS and FQNEAQ. V gave up 5 bases and J gave up 5 bases; unmatched junction bases: 8. The CDR3 has 15 amino acids. This CDR3 reads CASSLDRDRHQPQHF. CDR3 bases: TGTGCCAGCAGCCTCGACCGGGACAGGCATCAGCCCCAGCATTTT.

As for this clone: Other DNA sequences in this specimen translate into the identical CDR3. CDR3 residues: CASSSSGTGGHEQYF. CDR3 DNA sequence: TGTGCCAGCAGCTCGTCCGGGACAGGGGGCCACGAGCAGTACTTC. This chain links TRBV5-6 with TRBJ2-7; 12 nucleotides line up with TRBD1. The CDR3 extends over 15 amino acids. The V gene end was trimmed by 3 bases and the J gene end by 5 bases; junction bases not matched to a gene: 6. CDR1 and CDR2 (germline): SGHDT, YYEEEE. Full variable domain (outside the CDR3, taken from reference TRBV5-6 and TRBJ2-7): DAGVTQSPTHLIKTRGQQVTLRCSPKSGHDTVSWYQQALGQGPQFIFQYYEEEERQRGNFPDRFSGHQFPNYSSELNVNALLLGDSALYLCASSSSGTGGHEQYFGPGTRLTVT.

The J gene is TRBJ2-7, the V gene TRBV19, with TRBD1 identical over 10 bases. The CDR3 runs 13 residues. Per germline, CDR1 LNHDA and CDR2 SQIVND (reference sequence). V dropped 6 bases and J dropped 6; count of bases not matched to a gene: 5. As DNA, the CDR3 is TGTGCCAGTAGCGGGACAGGGGAGAGCGAGCAGTACTTC. Its translation is CASSGTGESEQYF.